The entry below gives a single TCR beta chain sequence along with its context. The antigen remains unidentified. These data are taken from a study of glioma-infiltrating T cells. Study results and caveats: Tissue and blood shared very few CDR3 sequences. Gliomas, especially low-grade, showed above-expected tissue-blood divergence; non-neoplastic patients showed below.

TCR alpha and beta CDR3 regions were amplified from RNA using iRepertoire nested multiplex PCR. One-step reverse transcription and amplification started from approximately 100-400 ng of tissue mRNA or PBMC total RNA. TCRdb fed the multiplex PCR reads into MiXCR, producing one record per CDR3 protein. The sample shows tens of thousands of distinct CDR3 sequences, 23% of them seen only once. The CDR3 is 14 residues long. In germline, CDR1 is KGHSH, CDR2 LQKENI. V dropped 4 bases and J dropped 7 bases, with 17 bases sitting between them. The rearrangement uses TRBV18 and TRBJ2-7; a possible D gene is TRBD2 (6 bases). This receptor was obtained from a human donor with low-grade glioma or glioblastoma, undergoing nonglioma brain surgery, or in good health (not recorded which). Sequenced material: glioma tissue, nonneoplastic brain tissue, or PBMCs (not recorded which). The CDR3, as DNA: TGTGCCAGCTCACGGACGACGGGGGTAGGGGAGCAGTACTTC. Residues: CASSRTTGVGEQYF.